The clone carrying this T cell receptor beta chain was recorded once. Its antigen is unknown. The CDR3 has 15 residues. Per the germline V gene, CDR1 is MNHNS and CDR2 is SASEGT. V lost 5 bases to trimming and J lost 0 bases; unmatched junction nucleotides: 2. This record comes from a study of vaccination and CD4 T cells after COVID-19. Study findings and constraints: A comparatively limited set of convalescent patients was examined, with no early post-infection timepoints. Post-vaccination, and not before, a median 86.3% of reactive clones appeared in convalescent patients.

CD4+ T cells that had been cultured provided DNA sequenced with the Oncomine TCR Beta short-read assay. MiXCR, applied by TCRdb to the PCR reads, yields one record per CDR3 protein. The sample carries approximately 20,000 distinct CDR3 sequences, more than 45% recorded once. Time point described: late sampling 161 to 241 days after vaccination in three convalescent patients. The treatment is: roughly nine-day PBMC culture with coronavirus spike peptide pools or control peptides (ViraFEST assay). ViraFEST used peptide pools to expand antigen-specific T cells before TCR sequencing. Sample: CD4+ T cells from blood, cultured in vitro, taken about 7 months after SARS-CoV-2 vaccination. This receptor was identified in a human donor who had recovered from COVID-19. The V call is TRBV6-1, the J call TRBJ2-3; 10 nucleotides agree with TRBD2. DNA of the CDR3: TGTGCCAGCAGTCCGACTAGCGGGAGCACAGATACGCAGTATTTT. This translates into CASSPTSGSTDTQYF.